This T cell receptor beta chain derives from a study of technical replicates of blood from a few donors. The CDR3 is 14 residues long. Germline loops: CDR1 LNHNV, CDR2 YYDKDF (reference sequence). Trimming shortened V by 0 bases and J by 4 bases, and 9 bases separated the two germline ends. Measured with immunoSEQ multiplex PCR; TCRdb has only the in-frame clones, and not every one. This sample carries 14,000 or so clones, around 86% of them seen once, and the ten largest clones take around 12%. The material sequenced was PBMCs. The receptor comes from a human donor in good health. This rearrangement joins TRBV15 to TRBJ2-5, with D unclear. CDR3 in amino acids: CATSRDRSGETQYF. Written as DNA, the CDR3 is TGTGCCACCAGCAGAGATCGGTCGGGAGAGACCCAGTACTTC.